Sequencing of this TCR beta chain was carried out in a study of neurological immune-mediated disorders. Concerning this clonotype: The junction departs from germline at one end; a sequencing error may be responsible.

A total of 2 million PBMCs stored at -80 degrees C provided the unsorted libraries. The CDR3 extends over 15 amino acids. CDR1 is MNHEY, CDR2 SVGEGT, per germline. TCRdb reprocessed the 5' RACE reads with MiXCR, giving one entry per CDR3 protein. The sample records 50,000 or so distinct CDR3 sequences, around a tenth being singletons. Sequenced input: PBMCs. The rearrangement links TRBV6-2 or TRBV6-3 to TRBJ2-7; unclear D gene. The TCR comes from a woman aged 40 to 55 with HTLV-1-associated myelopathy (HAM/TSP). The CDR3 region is CSSSGRIHKAYEQYF. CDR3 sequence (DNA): TGTTCCAGCAGTGGACGGATACACAAAGCTTACGAGCAGTACTTC.